Sequencing of this TCR beta chain was carried out in a study of blood T cells in healthy people across ages. Trimming took off 5 bases at V and 11 bases at J, with 15 bases between the two ends. The CDR3 has 12 residues. Germline CDR1 MNHEY, CDR2 SVGEGT. Combining a sample-barcoded 5' primer with a J-beta primer mix, a second PCR ran for about 7 to 12 cycles. MiXCR, run by TCRdb on the 5' RACE reads, gives a single entry per CDR3 protein. The sample carries 1,300,000 or so distinct CDR3 sequences, roughly 64% recorded once. This clonotype was counted a few times. The specimen sequenced was blood. The genes are TRBV6-2 or TRBV6-3 and TRBJ1-1; D ambiguous. The source is a man younger than 35 in good health. CDR3 coding DNA: TGTGCCAGCAGTGACCCCCAGCATTCGGCTTTCTTT. The encoded protein is CASSDPQHSAFF.